The 31 T cell receptor beta chains below were found in one sample sequenced in a study of CD8+CD57+ T cells in acquired aplastic anemia. The template used for profiling TCR beta VDJ and CDR3 was genomic DNA. MiXCR, run by TCRdb on the reads, gives a single entry per CDR3 protein. Seen here are about 220,000 distinct CDR3 sequences, 34% observed once, and the top ten hold more than 0.95%. The sample taken for sequencing was sorted CD4+, CD8+, or CD8+CD57+ T cells (not recorded which) from PBMCs. The receptors shown here come from a human donor in good health, serving as a control.

The chain's CDR3 is CASSLTGGGTGELFF. DNA of the CDR3: TGCGCCAGCAGCTTAACAGGGGGCGGCACCGGGGAGCTGTTTTTT. This rearrangement joins TRBV5-1 to TRBJ2-2; 9 positions agree with TRBD1. The CDR3 totals 15 residues. J was trimmed by 4 bases and V by 2 bases; bases with no gene match: 3. Germline V gene sequence: CDR1 SGHRS, CDR2 YFSETQ.

This rearrangement joins TRBV24-1 to TRBJ2-5, with 7 nucleotides matching TRBD1. Germline trimming cut 3 bases from V and 1 base from J; bases unmatched to any gene: 4. CDR1 and CDR2 (germline): KGHDR, SFDVKD. The CDR3 is made up of 15 amino acids. As DNA, the CDR3 is TGTGCCACCAGTGATCCGCGGACAGGCCAAGAGACCCAGTACTTC. Translating it yields CATSDPRTGQETQYF.

The J gene is TRBJ2-7, the V gene TRBV18; 9 bases are a match to TRBD2. The CDR3 length is 14 residues. Unmatched junction bases numbered 3, after V lost 3 bases and J lost 3 bases. Germline V lookup: CDR1 KGHSH, CDR2 LQKENI. The CDR3 nucleotides are TGTGCCAGCTCACCGTATAGCGGGAGCTACGAGCAGTACTTC. Translation gives CASSPYSGSYEQYF.

With regard to this clonotype: This clone may be a read error of a much larger clone one base away. The chain employs TRBV11-2 and TRBJ2-7, with TRBD1 matching over 9 bases. There are 15 residues in the CDR3. Germline V lookup: CDR1 SGHAT, CDR2 FQNNGV. The CDR3 sequence is CASSLSGGQGYERYF. The DNA of the CDR3 is TGTGCCAGCAGCCTCTCCGGTGGACAGGGGTACGAGCGGTACTTC.

The chain is built from TRBV7-9 and TRBJ1-2; 7 bases line up with TRBD1. The CDR3 is 15 amino acids. Germline V gene data show CDR1 as SEHNR and CDR2 as FQNEAQ (reference sequence). Losses at the gene ends were 2 bases for V and 4 bases for J; bases not matched to a gene: 7. The CDR3 reads CASSLLQGDAYGYTF. The CDR3 bases are TGTGCCAGCAGCTTACTGCAGGGGGACGCCTATGGCTACACCTTC. Full variable domain (remainder filled in from reference TRBV7-9 and TRBJ1-2): DTGVSQNPRHKITKRGQNVTFRCDPISEHNRLYWYRQTLGQGPEFLTYFQNEAQLEKSRLLSDRFSAERPKGSFSTLEIQRTEQGDSAMYLCASSLLQGDAYGYTFGSGTRLTVV.

This clonotype was seen ten or more times. The rearrangement uses TRBV25-1 and TRBJ2-7; 8 bases map to TRBD1. The germline V gene encodes CDR1 MGHDK and CDR2 SYGVNS. V trimming: 5 bases; J trimming: 4 bases; junction bases outside the gene matches: 22. This CDR3 is 19 amino acids long. CDR3 sequence reads: CASSPRTGRLDRSGYEQYF. The CDR3 DNA follows: TGTGCCAGCAGTCCCCGGACAGGGAGGTTGGACCGGTCGGGATACGAGCAGTACTTC.

Remarks on this clonotype: The junction differs from germline at one of its ends, possibly a read error. The V call is TRBV2, the J call TRBJ2-7; the match to TRBD1 covers 12 bases. CDR1 and CDR2 (germline): SNHLY, FYNNEI. The CDR3 covers 15 residues. The chain's CDR3 is CASKRDRGLAYERYF. In nucleotides, the CDR3 is TGTGCCAGCAAAAGGGACAGGGGGCTCGCCTACGAGCGGTACTTC.

The chain recombines TRBV20-1 with TRBJ1-5; TRBD1 is a possible D gene (5 bases). V was clipped by 6 bases and J by 1 base, with 10 bases between them. CDR1 is DFQATT, CDR2 SNEGSKA, per germline (reference sequence). This CDR3 is 13 amino acids long. DNA for the CDR3: TGCAGTGCAATCCGGGACAGCAATCAGCCCCAGCATTTT. As protein: CSAIRDSNQPQHF.

The chain links TRBV10-1 to TRBJ2-7; tentative D call: TRBD1 (5 bases). CDR1 and CDR2 (germline): WNHNN, SYGVQD (reference sequence). The V end lost 7 bases, the J end lost 0 bases, and 13 bases lay between the germline ends. The CDR3 spans 14 residues. CDR3 DNA sequence: TGCGCCAGCATCTACAGGAGATCCTCCTACGAGCAGTACTTC. Encoded protein: CASIYRRSSYEQYF.

The chain has TRBV10-1 and TRBJ1-1; D not resolved. The CDR3 extends over 13 amino acids. V was cut by 7 bases and J by 0 bases, with 9 bases left in between. From germline, CDR1 is WNHNN and CDR2 SYGVQD (reference sequence). In DNA form, the CDR3 reads TGCGCCAGCAAAAACAGTCTGAACACTGAAGCTTTCTTT. Translated: CASKNSLNTEAFF.

The V call is TRBV6-2 or TRBV6-3, the J call TRBJ2-2; 9 bases align to TRBD1. This CDR3 is built from 16 residues. Germline CDR1 MNHEY, CDR2 SVGEGT. Unmatched junction bases numbered 7, after V lost 3 bases and J lost 5 bases. The DNA for the CDR3 is TGTGCCAGCAGTTATTTAGGACAGGGGTTAACCGGGGAGCTGTTTTTT. Amino acid sequence: CASSYLGQGLTGELFF.

The sample holds many counts of this clonotype. The chain joins TRBV19 to TRBJ2-1; TRBD1 agrees at 12 bases. The germline V gene has CDR1 LNHDA and CDR2 SQIVND (reference sequence). V lost 9 bases to trimming and J lost 8 bases; unmatched junction nucleotides: 8. The CDR3 consists of 14 residues. The DNA of the CDR3 is TGTGCCAGCAGGGACAGGGGGCATGACGATGAGCAGTTCTTC. Amino acid sequence: CASRDRGHDDEQFF.

The V call is TRBV29-1, the J call TRBJ1-1; no firm D call. Germline V gives CDR1 SQVTM, CDR2 ANQGSEA. Trimming took off 4 bases at V and 0 bases at J, with 9 bases between the two ends. The CDR3 is 13 residues long. CDR3 nucleotides: TGCAGCGTTGCAGGAATCATGAACACTGAAGCTTTCTTT. Translated, it gives CSVAGIMNTEAFF.

J is TRBJ1-6 and V is TRBV11-1; D is possibly TRBD1 (6 bases). The ends were cut back, 1 base at V and 8 bases at J, with 15 bases in the middle. The CDR3 has 16 residues. The germline CDR1 and CDR2 sequences are SGHAT and FQDESV (reference sequence). The CDR3 protein is CASSLDATGSYSPLHF. The DNA of the CDR3 is TGTGCCAGCAGCTTAGATGCTACAGGGTCATATTCACCCCTCCACTTT.

This rearrangement joins TRBV9 to TRBJ2-1; D may be TRBD2 (7 bases). V lost 3 bases and J 4 bases, leaving 17 bases between the germline ends. The CDR3 extends over 16 amino acids. Germline lookup yields CDR1 SGDLS and CDR2 YYNGEE. CDR3 in DNA: TGTGCCAGCAGCGCCCTCGGGGGGCCGGTATACAATGAGCAGTTCTTC. Translated, it gives CASSALGGPVYNEQFF. The full variable domain, rest sourced from reference TRBV9 and TRBJ2-1, is DSGVTQTPKHLITATGQRVTLRCSPRSGDLSVYWYQQSLDQGLQFLIQYYNGEERAKGNILERFSAQQFPDLHSELNLSSLELGDSALYFCASSALGGPVYNEQFFGPGTRLTVL.

The sample holds many counts of this clonotype. The chain links TRBV9 to TRBJ1-2; unclear D gene. From germline, CDR1 is SGDLS and CDR2 YYNGEE. Trimming cost V 3 bases and J 0 bases, with 9 bases left between them. The CDR3 length is 14 residues. The CDR3: CASSETDTNYGYTF. CDR3 bases: TGTGCCAGCAGCGAGACCGATACTAACTATGGCTACACCTTC.

With respect to this clonotype: This clone may be a read error of a much larger clone one base away. This chain uses TRBV13 with TRBJ1-2; no reliable D call. Germline V gene lookup returns CDR1 PRHDT and CDR2 FYEKMQ (reference sequence). The CDR3 runs 13 residues. In DNA form, the CDR3 reads TGTGCCAGCAGCTTATTGGTATCAGGAGGCTACGCCTTC. It yields the protein CASSLLVSGGYAF. Combining the CDR3 with reference TRBV13 and TRBJ1-2 gives the whole variable domain AAGVIQSPRHLIKEKRETATLKCYPIPRHDTVYWYQQGPGQDPQFLISFYEKMQSDKGSIPDRFSAQQFSDYHSELNMSSLELGDSALYFCASSLLVSGGYAFGSGTRLTVV.

The chain uses TRBV3-1 and TRBJ1-2, with no clear D. The CDR3 is 13 residues long. The V gene's germline CDR1 is LGHDT and CDR2 YNNKEL (reference sequence). Trimming removed 5 bases from V and 7 bases from J, with 14 bases in between. The CDR3 loop is CASSYSNNGGYTF. The CDR3 DNA reads TGTGCCAGCAGCTATAGCAACAACGGTGGCTACACCTTC. Based on the CDR3 plus reference TRBV3-1 and TRBJ1-2, the full variable domain is DTAVSQTPKYLVTQMGNDKSIKCEQNLGHDTMYWYKQDSKKFLKIMFSYNNKELIINETVPNRFSPKSPDKAHLNLHINSLELGDSAVYFCASSYSNNGGYTFGSGTRLTVV.

This clonotype was detected ten times or more. This chain uses TRBV10-1 with TRBJ2-1, with D unresolved. This CDR3 is built from 12 residues. CDR1 and CDR2 (germline): WNHNN, SYGVQD (reference sequence). With 5 bases removed from V and 3 bases from J, the gap between germline ends came to 5 bases. The CDR3 loop is CASSPSYNEQFF. The CDR3 region has the DNA TGCGCCAGCAGTCCCAGCTACAATGAGCAGTTCTTC.

This clonotype was observed many times. This sequence joins TRBV19 and TRBJ2-3, with D uncertain. With 9 bases removed from V and 3 bases from J, the gap between germline ends came to 13 bases. Germline-derived CDR1 and CDR2 are LNHDA and SQIVND (reference sequence). The CDR3 has 13 residues. CDR3 in amino acids: CASRAAATDTQYF. Here the CDR3 DNA reads TGTGCCAGCCGCGCGGCGGCAACAGATACGCAGTATTTT.

J is TRBJ1-5 and V is TRBV28; TRBD1 agrees at 7 bases. This CDR3 has 15 residues. The germline V gene has CDR1 MDHEN and CDR2 SYDVKM. V was pared by 6 bases and J by 0 bases, with 5 bases of the junction left unmatched. The CDR3 coding sequence is TGTGCCAGCAGCTGGACAGGAGATAGCAATCAGCCCCAGCATTTT. This sequence encodes CASSWTGDSNQPQHF.

In its sample, this clonotype was seen many times. The V gene is TRBV20-1, the J gene TRBJ2-7; D is undetermined. The CDR3 extends over 14 amino acids. Trimming stripped 7 bases from V and 4 bases from J, with 20 bases between. Per the germline V gene, CDR1 is DFQATT and CDR2 is SNEGSKA (reference sequence). This CDR3 is CSVPHPSFYYEQYF. The DNA of the CDR3 is TGCAGTGTCCCACACCCCTCCTTCTATTACGAGCAGTACTTC.

This clonotype has at least ten counts. The chain's CDR3 is CASSFVIAGRYEQYF. CDR3 bases: TGCGCCAGCAGCTTTGTCATAGCGGGGCGCTACGAGCAGTACTTC. The chain joins TRBV5-1 to TRBJ2-7; TRBD2 matches at 8 bases. This CDR3 has 15 amino acids. V was clipped by 2 bases and J by 3 bases; unmatched bases: 7. CDR1 SGHRS and CDR2 YFSETQ come from the germline V gene.

This clonotype has ten or more counts. The rearrangement uses TRBV2 and TRBJ1-1; D is undetermined. V was pared by 10 bases and J by 11 bases, with 23 bases between. CDR3 length equals 13 residues. Germline CDR1 is SNHLY and CDR2 is FYNNEI. The CDR3 nucleotides read TGTGCCACCACCCTTGACACCACCGCCGGGGCTTTCTTT. Residues: CATTLDTTAGAFF.

This clonotype was observed many times. The chain uses TRBV10-1 and TRBJ2-5; 8 nucleotides match TRBD1. The length of the CDR3 is 16 residues. Germline lookup yields CDR1 WNHNN and CDR2 SYGVQD (reference sequence). V gave up 2 bases and J gave up 5 bases; unmatched junction bases: 10. CDR3 DNA sequence: TGCGCCAGCAGTGAGGCGAAGGACAGGGTGGACGAGACCCAGTACTTC. Translating gives CASSEAKDRVDETQYF.

The V gene is TRBV7-8, the J gene TRBJ2-5, with 8 bases fitting TRBD1. The V gene end was trimmed by 4 bases and the J gene end by 4 bases; junction bases not matched to a gene: 5. The CDR3 consists of 14 residues. Germline assignment: CDR1 SGHVS and CDR2 FQNEAQ. Written as DNA, the CDR3 is TGTGCCAGCAGCTCAACTACAGGGGGAGAGACCCAGTACTTC. It codes for CASSSTTGGETQYF.

This clonotype was detected a few times. This chain links TRBV2 with TRBJ1-5; 10 nucleotides align to TRBD1. Germline CDR1 and CDR2: SNHLY and FYNNEI. V shed 6 bases and J 4 bases; nucleotides not matched to a gene: 3. The CDR3 totals 14 residues. The CDR3 protein is CASRRDRGNQPQHF. The DNA of the CDR3 is TGTGCCAGCAGAAGGGACAGGGGAAATCAGCCCCAGCATTTT.

The chain carries TRBV2 and TRBJ1-6; D gene ambiguous. The CDR3 consists of 9 residues. Trimming left V 3 bases short and J 13 bases short, with 1 base between. From germline, CDR1 is SNHLY and CDR2 FYNNEI. The CDR3 sequence: CASSEPLHF. In nucleotides, the CDR3 is TGTGCCAGCAGTGAGCCCCTCCACTTT.

To note about this clonotype: This may be a read error: a much more frequent sequence differs by one nucleotide. The CDR3 here is CTSSLGTPYEQYF. As DNA, the CDR3 is TGCACCAGCAGCCTAGGGACACCCTACGAGCAGTACTTC. The chain couples TRBV5-1 to TRBJ2-7; D possibly corresponds to TRBD1 (6 bases). Germline loops: CDR1 SGHRS, CDR2 YFSETQ. The CDR3 consists of 13 residues.

Ten or more counts support this clonotype. This chain joins TRBV6-1 and TRBJ1-2; D is ambiguous. From germline, CDR1 is MNHNS and CDR2 SASEGT. V dropped 7 bases and J dropped 2 bases, with 5 bases sitting between them. This CDR3 has 11 amino acids. This chain's CDR3 is CASTENYGYTF. In DNA form, the CDR3 reads TGTGCCAGCACAGAAAACTATGGCTACACCTTC.

V and J are TRBV19 and TRBJ1-5, with D maybe TRBD1 (6 bases). The germline V and J ends were trimmed by 4 bases and 6 bases, with 10 bases remaining between them. This CDR3 has 13 residues. The V gene's germline CDR1 is LNHDA and CDR2 SQIVND (reference sequence). The CDR3 bases are TGTGCCAGTAGTACAACAGGGACTCAGCCCCAGCATTTT. It encodes CASSTTGTQPQHF. Full variable domain (outside the CDR3, taken from reference TRBV19 and TRBJ1-5): DGGITQSPKYLFRKEGQNVTLSCEQNLNHDAMYWYRQDPGQGLRLIYYSQIVNDFQKGDIAEGYSVSREKKESFPLTVTSAQKNPTAFYLCASSTTGTQPQHFGDGTRLSIL.